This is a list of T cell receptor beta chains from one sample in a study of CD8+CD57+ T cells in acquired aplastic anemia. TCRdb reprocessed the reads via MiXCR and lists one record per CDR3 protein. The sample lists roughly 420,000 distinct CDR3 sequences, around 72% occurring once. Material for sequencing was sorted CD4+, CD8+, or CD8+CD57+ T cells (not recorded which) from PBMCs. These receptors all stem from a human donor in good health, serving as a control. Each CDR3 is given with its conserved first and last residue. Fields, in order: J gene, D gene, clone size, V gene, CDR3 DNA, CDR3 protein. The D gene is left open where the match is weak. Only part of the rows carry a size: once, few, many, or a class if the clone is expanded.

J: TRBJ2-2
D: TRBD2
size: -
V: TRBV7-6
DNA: TGTGCCAGCAGCCCCGGAGGACTAGCCGGTCTGCTGGCGTTT
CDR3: CASSPGGLAGLLAF

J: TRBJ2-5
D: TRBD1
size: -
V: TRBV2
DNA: TGTGCCAGCAGTGAAAACAGGGGTTTCACCGGGGAGGAGACCCAGTACTTC
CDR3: CASSENRGFTGEETQYF

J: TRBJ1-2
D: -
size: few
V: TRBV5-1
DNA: TGCGCCAGCAGCCTGTACGGGGGAGATGGCTACACCTTC
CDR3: CASSLYGGDGYTF

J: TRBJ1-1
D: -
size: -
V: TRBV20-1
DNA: TGCAGTGCTGGGTTATCGGGGGATGGGACTTTCTTT
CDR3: CSAGLSGDGTFF

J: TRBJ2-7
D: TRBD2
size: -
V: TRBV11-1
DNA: TGTGCCAGCAGGCTACCCGGGACTAGCGGGAGGCCCTCCTACGAGCAGTACTTC
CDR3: CASRLPGTSGRPSYEQYF

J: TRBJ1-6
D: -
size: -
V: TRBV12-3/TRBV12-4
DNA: TGTGCCAGCAGTTTAAGCAAGGGTCTACCATTTAATTCACCCCTCCACTTT
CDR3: CASSLSKGLPFNSPLHF

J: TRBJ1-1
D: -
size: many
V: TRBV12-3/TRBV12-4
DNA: TGTGCCAGCAGGGGGTTACGGAACACTGAAGCTTTCTTT
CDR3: CASRGLRNTEAFF

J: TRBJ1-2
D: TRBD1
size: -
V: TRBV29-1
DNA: TGCGGCGTCAGCAGAGACAGGGTCTATGGCTACACCTTC
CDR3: CGVSRDRVYGYTF

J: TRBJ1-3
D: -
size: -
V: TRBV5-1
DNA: TGCGCCAGCAGCTTGGTGCAGGGCCCCTCTGGAAACACCATATATTTT
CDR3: CASSLVQGPSGNTIYF

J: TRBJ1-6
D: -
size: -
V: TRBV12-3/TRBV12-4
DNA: TGTGCCAGCAGTTTGGGACGGGTGGGCTCACCCCTCCACTTT
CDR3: CASSLGRVGSPLHF

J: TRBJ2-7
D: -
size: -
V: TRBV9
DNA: TGTGCCAGCAGGGGAGCCGAGATATCCTACGAGCAGTACTTC
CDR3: CASRGAEISYEQYF

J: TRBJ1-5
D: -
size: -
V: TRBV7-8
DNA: TGTGCCAGCAGTCGCTCGAGGGACACTGAAGCTTTCTTTTTT
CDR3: CASSRSRDTEAFFF

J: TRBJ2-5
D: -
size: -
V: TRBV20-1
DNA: TGCAGTGCTAGGTGGGAGGCCAAGTACTTC
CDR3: CSARWEAKYF

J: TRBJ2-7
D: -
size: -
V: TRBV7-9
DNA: TGTGCCAGCAGCTTAGGACGAGAAGGTTACGAGCAGTACTTC
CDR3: CASSLGREGYEQYF

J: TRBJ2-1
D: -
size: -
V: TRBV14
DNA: TGTGCCAGCAGCCAGACGGGGTTTACCGGGGGGCCTAGCTCCTACAATGAGCAGTTCTTC
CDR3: CASSQTGFTGGPSSYNEQFF

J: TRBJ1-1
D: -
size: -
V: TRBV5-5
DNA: TGTGCCAGCAGCCACAGGGCGGGGGGGCGCGAAAGACCCGAAGCTTTCTTT
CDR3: CASSHRAGGRERPEAFF

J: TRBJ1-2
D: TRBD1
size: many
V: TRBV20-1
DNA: TGCAGTGCTAGAGCCGGATTGAGGGGGCGTTTCAATGGCTACACCTTC
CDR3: CSARAGLRGRFNGYTF

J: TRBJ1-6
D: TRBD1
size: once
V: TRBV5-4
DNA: TGTGCCAGCAGCCCAGGGGACAGTTTTAATTCACCCCTCCACTTT
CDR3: CASSPGDSFNSPLHF

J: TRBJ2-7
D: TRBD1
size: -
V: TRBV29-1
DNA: TGCAGCGTTGTGTGGGACAGGGCATTCTACGAGCGGTACTTC
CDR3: CSVVWDRAFYERYF

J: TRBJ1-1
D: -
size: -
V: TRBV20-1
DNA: TGCAGTGTCCCCGTGGGGGCGGTGCGTTCTGAAGCTTTCTTT
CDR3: CSVPVGAVRSEAFF

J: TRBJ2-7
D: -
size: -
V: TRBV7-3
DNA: TGTGCCAGCAGCCCCGACCGGGTACGGCAGTACTTC
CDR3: CASSPDRVRQYF

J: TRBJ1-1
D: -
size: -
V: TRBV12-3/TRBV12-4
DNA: TGTGCCAGCAGCCCCAGGGCGGTGAACACTGAAGCTTTCTTT
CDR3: CASSPRAVNTEAFF

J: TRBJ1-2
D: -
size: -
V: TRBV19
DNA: TGTGCCAGCAGCTTCTCATGGGACAACGGGTTTAGTAGTGATGCCTACACCTTC
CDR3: CASSFSWDNGFSSDAYTF

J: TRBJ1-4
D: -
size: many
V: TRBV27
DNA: TGTGCCAGCAGTTTAATCCACGGGGAAAAACTGTTTTTT
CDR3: CASSLIHGEKLFF

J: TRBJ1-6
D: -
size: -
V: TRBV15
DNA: TGTGGCAGCAGCAGAGTGGGGGGGGATTCACCCCTCCACTTT
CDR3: CGSSRVGGDSPLHF

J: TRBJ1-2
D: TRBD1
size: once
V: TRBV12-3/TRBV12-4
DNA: TGTGCCAGTAGTTACAGGGGCGATGGTCCTTATGGCTACACCTTC
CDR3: CASSYRGDGPYGYTF

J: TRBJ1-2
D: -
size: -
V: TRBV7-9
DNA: TGTGCCAGCAGCTTAGAAGCCGAAATCTATGGCTACACCTTC
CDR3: CASSLEAEIYGYTF

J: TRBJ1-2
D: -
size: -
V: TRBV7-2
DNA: TGTGCCAGCTGCACTGTCGCTGCGTCCTACTACGAGTTC
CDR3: CASCTVAASYYEF

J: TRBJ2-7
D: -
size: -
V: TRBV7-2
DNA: TGTGCCAGCAGCAGTACCTACGAGAAGCACTTC
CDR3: CASSSTYEKHF

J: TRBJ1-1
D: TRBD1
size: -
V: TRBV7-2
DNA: TGCGCCAGCAGCCAGGGGGGTGCAGACACTGAAGCTTTCTTT
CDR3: CASSQGGADTEAFF

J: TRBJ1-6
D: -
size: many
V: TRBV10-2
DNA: TGCGCCGCGGGTGGGGATTCACCCCTCCACTTT
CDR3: CAAGGDSPLHF

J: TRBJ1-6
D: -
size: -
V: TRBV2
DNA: TGTGCCAGCAGTGATCGCGGTCCGTATTCACCCCTCCACTTT
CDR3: CASSDRGPYSPLHF

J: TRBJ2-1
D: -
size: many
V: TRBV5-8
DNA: TGTGCCAGCAGCATCACCGACAGGAGGGTCAATGAGCAGTTCTTC
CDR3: CASSITDRRVNEQFF

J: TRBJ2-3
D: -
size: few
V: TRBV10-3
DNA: TGTGCCATCAGCGGGGGCGGAGATACGCAGTATTTT
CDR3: CAISGGGDTQYF